The TCR beta chain under discussion was sequenced for a study of blood T cells in healthy people across ages. Study-level points and caveats: Unknown CMV status may confound age-related changes in expanded clones. Per million T cells, TCR beta diversity dropped roughly linearly as age increased.

This clonotype was counted between two and nine times. Its antigen is currently unknown. One end of the junction varies from germline; a read error may be responsible. The V gene's germline CDR1 is MNHEY and CDR2 SVGAGI. The CDR3 spans 11 residues. It was with a sample-barcoded 5' primer and a J-beta primer mix that a second PCR of about 7 to 12 cycles was run. A template-switch adaptor containing 12 random nucleotides labeled each cDNA molecule. Sequencing of every sample gave 2.5 million or more CDR3-containing paired-end reads. MiXCR, applied by TCRdb to the 5' RACE reads, yields one record per CDR3 protein. The repertoire holds about 700,000 distinct CDR3 sequences, with around 32% as singletons.

This TCR derives from a woman at least 80 years old in good health. The chain combines TRBV6-5 with TRBJ1-1, with a tentative D call TRBD1 (5 bases). The specimen was blood. CDR3 residues: CAGRDVTEAFF. The DNA for the CDR3 is TGTGCCGGCAGGGACGTGACTGAAGCTTTCTTT.